Each of the 10 T cell receptor beta chains below was sequenced from the same sample in a study of OX40 agonist ivuxolimab in advanced cancers. Generated by immunoSEQ multiplex PCR, the TCRdb table keeps only in-frame clones and is missing some. The sample has some 45,000 clones, approximately 83% seen once. Sequenced material: CD4+ or CD8+ T cells sorted from blood, taken in a trial of the OX40 agonist ivuxolimab. The receptors derive from an adult with an advanced solid tumor such as melanoma, head and neck, liver or kidney cancer.

CDR3 in amino acids: CASGKGVQETQYF. As DNA, the CDR3 is TGTGCCAGCGGGAAAGGGGTGCAAGAGACCCAGTACTTC. This chain connects TRBV11-1 to TRBJ2-5; tentative D call: TRBD1 (5 bases). Germline V gene data show CDR1 as SGHAT and CDR2 as FQDESV (reference sequence). The V gene lost 8 bases and the J gene lost 2 bases, with 12 bases spanning the gap. The CDR3 loop spans 13 amino acids.

The chain joins TRBV28 to TRBJ1-5; D possibly corresponds to TRBD1 (5 bases). Germline CDR1 reads MDHEN; CDR2 reads SYDVKM. There are 15 residues in the CDR3. V dropped 1 base and J dropped 6 bases, with 13 bases sitting between them. CDR3: CASSLYNVGAQPQHF. CDR3 nucleotide sequence: TGTGCCAGCAGTTTATATAATGTTGGGGCTCAGCCCCAGCATTTT.

The chain couples TRBV25-1 to TRBJ2-3; 8 positions match TRBD2. CDR3 length: 14 residues. In germline, CDR1 is MGHDK, CDR2 SYGVNS. V lost 2 bases and J lost 4; bases outside the gene matches: 2. CDR3 sequence reads: CASSEAGGPDTQYF. The CDR3 DNA reads TGTGCCAGCAGTGAAGCGGGGGGCCCAGATACGCAGTATTTT.

This clone has just a few counts. V is TRBV29-1 and J is TRBJ1-1; the match to TRBD1 covers 7 bases. Looked up from germline, CDR1 is SQVTM and CDR2 is ANQGSEA. Trimming cost V 7 bases and J 5 bases; bases outside gene matches: 10. This CDR3 spans 13 amino acids. The DNA of the CDR3 is TGCAGCGCGACGACAGGGATTCGTACTGAAGCTTTCTTT. Translation gives CSATTGIRTEAFF. Based on the CDR3 plus reference TRBV29-1 and TRBJ1-1, the full variable domain is SAVISQKPSRDICQRGTSLTIQCQVDSQVTMMFWYRQQPGQSLTLIATANQGSEATYESGFVIDKFPISRPNLTFSTLTVSNMSPEDSSIYLCSATTGIRTEAFFGQGTRLTVV.

This CDR3 is CASSLIYAGGPKEQYF. The DNA for the CDR3 is TGTGCCAGCAGTTTAATTTACGCGGGAGGGCCTAAGGAGCAGTACTTC. The rearrangement joins TRBV27 to TRBJ2-7; 9 bases map to TRBD2. The CDR3 length is 16 residues. The trim removed 2 bases at V and 7 bases at J, leaving 12 bases unmatched. Looked up from germline, CDR1 is MNHEY and CDR2 is SMNVEV (reference sequence).

This clone showed up just once. The chain recombines TRBV30 with TRBJ2-7, with 11 bases that match TRBD1. Unmatched junction bases numbered 3, after V lost 2 bases and J lost 3 bases. CDR3 length: 14 residues. Germline assignment: CDR1 GTSNPN and CDR2 SVGIG (reference sequence). The DNA of the CDR3 is TGTGCCTGGAGTCAGGGACAGGGGGACTACGAGCAGTACTTC. Translated: CAWSQGQGDYEQYF.

This chain joins TRBV19 and TRBJ1-5; D not resolved. The CDR3 sequence is 12 residues long. Germline values: CDR1 LNHDA, CDR2 SQIVND (reference sequence). V was trimmed by 4 bases and J by 5 bases, leaving 6 bases between them. The CDR3 loop is CASSTGYQPQHF. For the CDR3, the DNA is TGTGCCAGTAGTACTGGGTATCAGCCCCAGCATTTT.

CDR3 amino acids: CASSDRDTYNEQFF. The CDR3, as DNA: TGTGCCAGCAGCGACCGGGACACCTACAATGAGCAGTTCTTC. The chain combines TRBV9 with TRBJ2-1; D possibly corresponds to TRBD1 (6 bases). Trimming stripped 3 bases from V and 2 bases from J, with 9 bases between. Germline V gene lookup returns CDR1 SGDLS and CDR2 YYNGEE. This CDR3 is 14 amino acids long.

The chain combines TRBV5-1 with TRBJ2-1, with D possibly being TRBD1 or TRBD2 (5 bases each). CDR1 is SGHRS, CDR2 YFSETQ, per germline. There are 16 residues in the CDR3. V was cut by 4 bases and J by 2 bases, with 16 bases left in between. The CDR3 DNA sequence: TGCGCCAGCAGCATCCTTCGAGGGGACCCCTACAATGAGCAGTTCTTC. Translating it yields CASSILRGDPYNEQFF.

This rearrangement joins TRBV10-3 to TRBJ2-1; 10 bases are a match to TRBD2. The CDR3 has 15 residues. Looked up from germline, CDR1 is ENHRY and CDR2 is SYGVKD. J was trimmed by 5 bases and V by 8 bases; bases with no gene match: 9. In DNA, the CDR3 is TGTGCCATCGAGTCAGGGCTAGCGGGGGACAATGAGCAGTTCTTC. This translates into CAIESGLAGDNEQFF.